A selection of T cell receptor beta chains follows, all from one sample in a study of blood T cell repertoires in COVID-19. Method: immunoSEQ multiplex PCR; TCRdb's copy keeps in-frame clones and lacks some. The sample records approximately 110,000 clones, 80% to 90% being singletons. Sequencing was carried out using peripheral blood. The receptors stem from a human donor in a cohort sampled during active COVID-19. CDR3s include the opening cysteine and the closing phenylalanine or tryptophan. D genes are given only for firm matches. Only part of the rows carry a size: once, few, many, or a class if the clone is expanded.

v_gene	j_gene	d_gene	abundance	CDR3nt	CDR3aa
TRBV5-3	TRBJ2-2	TRBD2	once	TGTGCCAGAAGCTTGCCTAGCGGGGTCGCCGGGGAGCTGTTTTTT	CARSLPSGVAGELFF
TRBV19	TRBJ2-2	-	-	TGTGCCAGTAGTATCCCCGGGGTTCCGACCGGGGAGCTGTTTTTT	CASSIPGVPTGELFF
TRBV5-1	TRBJ1-2	-	-	TGCGCCAGCAGCTTTACCCCTAACAGTTCTGATGGCTACACCTTC	CASSFTPNSSDGYTF
TRBV19	TRBJ2-5	TRBD2	-	TGTGCCAGTAGTATAGATCTATCAGCGGGAGGAGAGACCCAGTACTTC	CASSIDLSAGGETQYF
TRBV11-2	TRBJ1-6	TRBD1	-	TGTGCCAGCAGCCCTTTGGGGACAGCATATAATTCACCCCTCCACTTT	CASSPLGTAYNSPLHF
TRBV6-2/TRBV6-3	TRBJ1-2	-	-	TGTGCCAGCAGTTACCTTCGGGAATCGGGGGGCTACACCTTC	CASSYLRESGGYTF
TRBV28	TRBJ1-1	-	-	TGTGCCAGCAGTTGGCGACAGGCTTCTGAAGCTTTCTTT	CASSWRQASEAFF
TRBV7-8	TRBJ2-1	TRBD2	-	TGTGCCAGCAGCTACGGACTAGCGGGGGGAGGGAATGAGCAGTTCTTC	CASSYGLAGGGNEQFF
TRBV7-2	TRBJ2-1	TRBD2	-	TGTGCCAGCAGCTTAGCGTGGAGCGGGGGGCAGAATGAGCAGTTCTTC	CASSLAWSGGQNEQFF
TRBV9	TRBJ1-2	-	-	TGTGCCAGCAGCGTAGCGGATCAGGGGTGGGGAGGCTACACCTTC	CASSVADQGWGGYTF
TRBV25-1	TRBJ2-2	-	-	TGTGCCAGCAGTGAATGGCGGGGGAACACCGGGGAGCTGTTTTTT	CASSEWRGNTGELFF
TRBV28	TRBJ2-3	-	-	TGTGCCAGCAGTTTAGGTGCGATGAGCACAGATACGCAGTATTTT	CASSLGAMSTDTQYF
TRBV28	TRBJ2-2	-	-	TGTGCCAGCAGTTATAACGCGGGGCGGGCCGGGGAGCTGTTTTTT	CASSYNAGRAGELFF
TRBV11-2	TRBJ2-3	TRBD1	-	TGTGCCAGCAGCGTATTACGGTCGGGACAGGACCAGTATTTT	CASSVLRSGQDQYF
TRBV11-2	TRBJ2-7	-	-	TGTGCCAGCAGGCCGCAAGGTGGAGGCTACGAGCAGTACTTC	CASRPQGGGYEQYF
TRBV6-1	TRBJ2-5	TRBD2	once	TGTGCCAGCAGTGAAGGGACGGGGGGGCAAGAGACCCAGTACTTC	CASSEGTGGQETQYF
TRBV5-4	TRBJ2-3	-	-	TGTGCCAGCAGCTTGGAAAGGGAGGATACGCAGTATTTT	CASSLEREDTQYF
TRBV7-2	TRBJ2-7	TRBD2	-	TGTGCCAGCAGCGCCCGACTAGCGGCGTACGAGCAGTACTTC	CASSARLAAYEQYF
TRBV30	TRBJ1-3	-	-	TGTGCCTGGACGAGGAGCTCTGGAAACACCATATATTTT	CAWTRSSGNTIYF
TRBV19	TRBJ2-7	-	once	TGTGCCAGTAGTACGGGACATCTGTACGAGCAGTACTTC	CASSTGHLYEQYF
TRBV11-2	TRBJ2-1	TRBD2	once	TGTGCCAGCAGCCAATCGGGACTAGCGGGGACGAGCTCCTACAATGAGCAGTTCTTC	CASSQSGLAGTSSYNEQFF
TRBV28	TRBJ2-7	TRBD1	-	TGTGCCAGCAGTATTAGACAGGGAAGTGGTAACGAGCAGTACTTC	CASSIRQGSGNEQYF
TRBV27	TRBJ1-6	TRBD1	-	TGTGCCAGCAGTTTATATGGGACAGCAACGAGCTCCTATAATTCACCCCTCCACTTT	CASSLYGTATSSYNSPLHF
TRBV5-4	TRBJ1-1	-	-	TGTGCCAGCAGCTCGAGGCCGAACACTGAAGCTTTCTTT	CASSSRPNTEAFF
TRBV19	TRBJ1-5	-	-	TGTGCCAGTAGTCGGGGTGAGTTAGAGCCCCAGCATTTT	CASSRGELEPQHF
TRBV4-2	TRBJ2-3	TRBD2	-	TGTGCCAGCAGCCAAGATCGGCGGGGGGGCCCAGATACGCAGTATTTT	CASSQDRRGGPDTQYF
TRBV7-2	TRBJ1-2	-	-	TGTGCCAGCAGCTTGCAGGCCTCCTATGGCTACACCTTC	CASSLQASYGYTF
TRBV5-6	TRBJ2-7	-	once	TGTGCCAGCAGCCTCCGAAGCGGGTGGATCTCCTACGAGCAGTACTTC	CASSLRSGWISYEQYF
TRBV19	TRBJ1-1	-	-	TGTGCCAGTAGTATACAGGGAAACATGAACACTGAAGCTTTCTTT	CASSIQGNMNTEAFF
TRBV24-1	TRBJ1-4	-	-	TGTGCCACCAGTGACCCCGGGGAGGGGGGTGAAAAACTGTTTTTT	CATSDPGEGGEKLFF
TRBV20-1	TRBJ1-1	-	-	TGCAGTGCTAGTATCCCCGGACAATCCATGAACACTGAAGCTTTCTTT	CSASIPGQSMNTEAFF
TRBV5-1	TRBJ2-2	TRBD1	-	TGCGCCAGCAGCTTGGCAGGACAGGGGGCTGGGGAGCTGTTTTTT	CASSLAGQGAGELFF
TRBV27	TRBJ2-1	TRBD2	-	TGTGCCAGCAGTTCACTAGCGGGCGACCCCAATGAGCAGTTCTTC	CASSSLAGDPNEQFF
TRBV6-1	TRBJ1-2	TRBD1	-	TGTGCCAGCAGTGAAGCGAAGGGGGCCAATGGCTACACCTTC	CASSEAKGANGYTF
TRBV6-5	TRBJ1-1	TRBD1	-	TGTGCCACTTACGCAAGGGGACAGGGAAGGGCCAGGGCTTTCTTT	CATYARGQGRARAFF
TRBV28	TRBJ1-2	-	-	TGTGCCAGCAGTGGCGGTGGAGGGCTTGACTATGGCTACACCTTC	CASSGGGGLDYGYTF
TRBV28	TRBJ2-3	TRBD2	-	TGTGCCAGCACAACCGCGAGCGGGGGGGCGACCAATACGCAGTATTTT	CASTTASGGATNTQYF
TRBV28	TRBJ2-7	TRBD1	once	TGTGCCAGCAGTTTTCTGACAGGGGGCTACTACGAGCAGTACTTC	CASSFLTGGYYEQYF
TRBV6-5	TRBJ1-6	-	-	TGTGCCAGCAGTTACTCGTTCAGGGACTATAATTCACCCCTCCACTTT	CASSYSFRDYNSPLHF
TRBV5-1	TRBJ2-7	TRBD1	-	TGCGCCAGCAGCTTGTTGGGACAGGGGGATCCCTACGAGCAGTACTTC	CASSLLGQGDPYEQYF
TRBV18	TRBJ2-7	TRBD1	-	TGTGCCAGCTCACTAACGGGACAGGGGGACAAATACGAGCAGTACTTC	CASSLTGQGDKYEQYF
TRBV5-6	TRBJ1-3	-	-	TGTGCCAGCAGCCGAGGACAGTCTGGAAACACCATATATTTT	CASSRGQSGNTIYF
TRBV19	TRBJ2-3	-	-	TGTGCCAGTAGTATAGAGCGGGGGCTTACGCAGTATTTT	CASSIERGLTQYF
TRBV9	TRBJ1-2	TRBD1	-	TGTGCCAGCAGCTCATTAACAGGGGTACGTGGCTACACCTTC	CASSSLTGVRGYTF
TRBV5-1	TRBJ2-2	-	-	TGCGCCAGCGCTACCTTTACCGGGGAGCTGTTTTTT	CASATFTGELFF
TRBV2	TRBJ2-1	-	-	TGTGCCAGTATCCGGGACTCCAACTACAATGAGCAGTTCTTC	CASIRDSNYNEQFF
TRBV6-5	TRBJ2-5	-	once	TGTGCCAGTTTTCCAATGGGCCTCCCGAGGGCCCAGTACTTC	CASFPMGLPRAQYF
TRBV7-2	TRBJ2-5	-	-	TGTGCCAGCAGCTACGGAGCGGAGACCCAGTACTTC	CASSYGAETQYF
TRBV7-2	TRBJ2-5	TRBD2	-	TGTGCCAGCACCCAGCAGATGGCTAGCGGACAAGAGACCCAGTACTTC	CASTQQMASGQETQYF
TRBV7-3	TRBJ2-7	TRBD2	-	TGTGCCAGCAGCCCGGCCCCCGGGGAGGGGCAGTACTTC	CASSPAPGEGQYF
TRBV3-1/TRBV3-2	TRBJ2-1	TRBD1	-	TGTGCCAGCAGCCAAGAGGGGACAGGGGAATATGAGCAGTTCTTC	CASSQEGTGEYEQFF
TRBV18	TRBJ2-7	-	-	TGTGCCAGCTCACTTCTTCTGGGGGCAGGCGAGCAGTACTTC	CASSLLLGAGEQYF
TRBV27	TRBJ2-7	-	-	TGTGCCAGCAGTTCGGGGGTCTACGAGCAGTACTTC	CASSSGVYEQYF
TRBV28	TRBJ1-5	-	-	TGTGCCAGCAGTTTACGGGCAGGTGGGGGCTATAGCAATCAGCCCCAGCATTTT	CASSLRAGGGYSNQPQHF
TRBV5-1	TRBJ2-1	-	-	TGCGCCAGCAGCTTGTCCGGTAATGAGCAGTTCTTC	CASSLSGNEQFF
TRBV4-2	TRBJ1-2	-	-	TGTGCCAGCAGCCAAGAAGGGGGACTAGACTATGGCTACACCTTC	CASSQEGGLDYGYTF